The 29 T cell receptor beta chains below all came from one sample that was sequenced in a study of response to subunit inactivated influenza vaccine listed by TCRdb under 2018. The library was obtained by RT-PCR. These reads were obtained on an Illumina HiSeq 2500. TCRdb reanalyzed the raw reads on its own, using fastp at Q25 for trimming and MiXCR for clone calling, and kept in-frame beta chains. Rows merge per CDR3 protein into single entries with the most common DNA and genes. For this sample the table gives approximately 500,000 distinct CDR3 sequences, of which about an eighth were detected only once. The ten largest account for about 12% of the sample. The sample's time point label is to be understood as: more than 40 days after influenza vaccine administration. The sequenced sample was PBMCs from blood, obtained roughly 48 days after vaccination. The source is a man aged 50-59 years who received an inactivated influenza vaccine. Donor details come from another sample of the same person, matched by shared clones.

This clonotype turned up a few times. This sequence joins TRBV3-1 and TRBJ2-5, with 12 positions matching TRBD2. After removal of 3 bases from V and 5 bases from J, the junction contained 4 bases not matched to a gene. This CDR3 contains 15 residues. Germline V gene sequence: CDR1 LGHDT, CDR2 YNNKEL (reference sequence). DNA for the CDR3: TGTGCCAGCAGCCACGGACTAGCGGGGAAGGAGACCCAGTACTTC. This translates into CASSHGLAGKETQYF.

The chain has TRBV7-2 and TRBJ1-2, with TRBD1 identical over 8 bases. The CDR3 covers 15 residues. Trimming at V came to 1 base and at J to 2 bases, leaving 3 bases not matched to a gene. Germline V gives CDR1 SGHTA, CDR2 FQGNSA. The CDR3 DNA follows: TGTGCCAGCAGCTTAGAGACAGGGGCGAACTATGGCTACACCTTC. Its protein product is CASSLETGANYGYTF.

The rearrangement links TRBV9 to TRBJ2-3; the D gene could be TRBD1 or TRBD2 (5 bases each). Germline lookup yields CDR1 SGDLS and CDR2 YYNGEE. The V end was cut by 4 bases, the J end by 2 bases, with 17 bases between. The CDR3 sequence is 16 residues long. DNA for the CDR3: TGTGCCAGCAGCCCGAGGGGTGGGGAATCCACAGATACGCAGTATTTT. Encoded protein: CASSPRGGESTDTQYF.

The chain employs TRBV12-3 or TRBV12-4 and TRBJ2-1; 16 nucleotides line up with TRBD2. The CDR3 contains 15 residues. After removal of 6 bases from V and 8 bases from J, the junction contained 4 bases not matched to a gene. The CDR3, as DNA: TGTGCCAGCAGATCGGGACTAGCGGGGGGGTATGAGCAGTTCTTC. The encoded protein is CASRSGLAGGYEQFF.

This clonotype was recorded a few times. The V and J genes are TRBV3-1 and TRBJ2-2; 14 positions match TRBD2. The CDR3 consists of 17 residues. Germline V gene sequence: CDR1 LGHDT, CDR2 YNNKEL (reference sequence). J was trimmed by 6 bases and V by 7 bases; bases with no gene match: 10. DNA of the CDR3: TGTGCCAGCACCCAGACTAGCGGGAGGGAACACTCCGGGGAGCTGTTTTTT. Translation gives CASTQTSGREHSGELFF.

The V gene is TRBV5-1, the J gene TRBJ2-3; TRBD1 is a possible D gene (5 bases). The CDR3 spans 15 residues. V was shortened by 0 bases and J by 1 base, with 9 bases between the two germline ends. CDR1 is SGHRS and CDR2 is YFSETQ in the germline V gene. DNA of the CDR3: TGCGCCAGCAGCTTGGCAGGGAAAGGCACAGATACGCAGTATTTT. Protein: CASSLAGKGTDTQYF. Using reference TRBV5-1 and TRBJ2-3 for the parts outside the CDR3, the full variable domain is KAGVTQTPRYLIKTRGQQVTLSCSPISGHRSVSWYQQTPGQGLQFLFEYFSETQRNKGNFPGRFSGRQFSNSRSEMNVSTLELGDSALYLCASSLAGKGTDTQYFGPGTRLTVL.

This clonotype was recorded a few times. The J gene is TRBJ2-3, the V gene TRBV10-3; 15 bases map to TRBD2. V lost 6 bases to trimming and J lost 1 base; unmatched junction nucleotides: 8. The germline V gene has CDR1 ENHRY and CDR2 SYGVKD. The CDR3 totals 18 residues. The CDR3 DNA reads TGTGCCATCAGGGAAGGACTAGCGGGGGGGCGAGGCACAGATACGCAGTATTTT. It is translated as CAIREGLAGGRGTDTQYF.

V and J are TRBV4-2 and TRBJ2-7; 13 bases line up with TRBD2. Trimming took 4 bases from V and 7 from J; bases not matched to a gene: 10. This CDR3 has 16 residues. CDR1 and CDR2 (germline): LGHNA, YNFKEQ. CDR3 DNA sequence: TGTGCCAGCAGCCGACGACTAGCGGGAGGTCCCGGGGAGCAGTACTTC. Encoded protein: CASSRRLAGGPGEQYF.

The chain has TRBV5-6 and TRBJ2-2; D not certain. The CDR3 has 15 residues. V was pared by 2 bases and J by 0 bases, with 8 bases between. The V gene's germline CDR1 is SGHDT and CDR2 YYEEEE. The CDR3 region has the DNA TGTGCCAGCAGCTTTCAAACATCGAACACCGGGGAGCTGTTTTTT. Protein sequence: CASSFQTSNTGELFF.

This clonotype occurred once. This chain joins TRBV5-1 and TRBJ2-6; D is possibly TRBD1 (5 bases). The V end was cut by 0 bases, the J end by 1 base, with 14 bases between. Germline values: CDR1 SGHRS, CDR2 YFSETQ. This CDR3 comprises 18 residues. CDR3 nucleotide sequence: TGCGCCAGCAGCTTGGGCCGGACACCGATTTCTGGGGCCAACGTCCTGACTTTC. Its protein product is CASSLGRTPISGANVLTF.

This clonotype occurred many times. This sequence joins TRBV4-2 and TRBJ2-7; D is undetermined. The V gene's germline CDR1 is LGHNA and CDR2 YNFKEQ. V was shortened by 2 bases and J by 4 bases, with 12 bases between the two germline ends. This CDR3 is 14 amino acids long. DNA of the CDR3: TGTGCCAGCAGCCAAAGGGCGTGGGGTTACGAGCAGTACTTC. Residues: CASSQRAWGYEQYF.

This clonotype was picked up a small number of times. The genes are TRBV9 and TRBJ2-2, with 7 bases identical to TRBD2. The CDR3 runs to 16 residues. V shed 0 bases, J shed 1 base, and the junction held 3 bases outside the gene matches. Germline assignment: CDR1 SGDLS and CDR2 YYNGEE. The CDR3 nucleotides are TGTGCCAGCAGCGTAGACCCGGGAGGGAACACCGGGGAGCTGTTTTTT. Residues: CASSVDPGGNTGELFF.

The chain has TRBV4-3 and TRBJ2-3, with TRBD2 as a possible D gene (6 bases). CDR1 is LGHNA, CDR2 YSLEER, per germline. The CDR3 length is 16 residues. V dropped 6 bases and J dropped 0 bases, with 16 bases sitting between them. The CDR3 nucleotides read TGCGCCAGCAGTCATAGCGGCCCTCCTAGCACAGATACGCAGTATTTT. Amino acid sequence: CASSHSGPPSTDTQYF.

This clonotype occurred many times. This rearrangement joins TRBV5-1 to TRBJ2-1; D not resolved. The CDR3 is 13 amino acids. Germline V gene lookup returns CDR1 SGHRS and CDR2 YFSETQ. V lost 7 bases and J 2 bases, leaving 10 bases between the germline ends. This chain's CDR3 is CASHTETYNEQFF. CDR3 DNA: TGCGCCAGCCATACAGAGACCTACAATGAGCAGTTCTTC. Variable domain in full (rest from reference TRBV5-1 and TRBJ2-1): KAGVTQTPRYLIKTRGQQVTLSCSPISGHRSVSWYQQTPGQGLQFLFEYFSETQRNKGNFPGRFSGRQFSNSRSEMNVSTLELGDSALYLCASHTETYNEQFFGPGTRLTVL.

V gene TRBV10-3 combines with J gene TRBJ2-5, with D possibly TRBD2 on 6 matching bases. The V gene's germline CDR1 is ENHRY and CDR2 SYGVKD. The V end lost 4 bases, the J end lost 2 bases, and 8 bases lay between the germline ends. The CDR3 is 13 residues long. The CDR3 protein is CAISAGVQETQYF. The CDR3 coding sequence is TGTGCCATCAGTGCGGGGGTTCAAGAGACCCAGTACTTC.

This clonotype has more than one count but fewer than ten. The rearrangement links TRBV7-9 to TRBJ1-3; TRBD1 is a possible D gene (5 bases). CDR1 and CDR2 (germline): SEHNR, FQNEAQ (reference sequence). This CDR3 comprises 16 residues. V shed 2 bases and J shed 2 bases, with 13 bases lying between them. The CDR3 sequence: CASSLISGLPGNTIYF. CDR3 coding DNA: TGTGCCAGCAGCTTAATCTCAGGGCTCCCTGGAAACACCATATATTTT.

This clonotype has a handful of counts. The chain joins TRBV28 to TRBJ2-7, with 8 bases that match TRBD1. This CDR3 region has 14 residues. CDR1 MDHEN and CDR2 SYDVKM come from the germline V gene. V lost 4 bases, J lost 4 bases, and 6 bases stayed unmatched. In DNA form, the CDR3 reads TGTGCCAGCAGTTACGGGACAGGCTTATACGAGCAGTACTTC. Amino acids: CASSYGTGLYEQYF.

The chain uses TRBV20-1 and TRBJ2-5; D remains ambiguous. Germline CDR1 and CDR2: DFQATT and SNEGSKA (reference sequence). CDR3 length: 10 amino acids. V lost 8 bases and J 1 base, leaving 5 bases between the germline ends. For the CDR3, the DNA is TGCAGTCGGTCCCAAGAGACCCAGTACTTC. Amino acid sequence: CSRSQETQYF.

This chain uses TRBV7-9 with TRBJ2-4, with 8 positions matching TRBD1. This CDR3 region has 15 residues. Germline V gene lookup returns CDR1 SEHNR and CDR2 FQNEAQ (reference sequence). J lost 4 bases, V lost 4 bases, and 6 bases had no gene match. CDR3: CASSYGQGTKNIQYF. As DNA, the CDR3 is TGTGCCAGCAGCTACGGACAGGGCACAAAAAACATTCAGTACTTC.

This clonotype was observed many times. The chain employs TRBV12-3 or TRBV12-4 and TRBJ2-3; perhaps TRBD2 as D (6 bases). V was clipped by 5 bases and J by 14 bases, with 14 bases between them. The CDR3 consists of 11 residues. The DNA of the CDR3 is TGTGCCAGCAGTACGCGGGACCTCCCGTATTTT. Its translation is CASSTRDLPYF.

This clonotype was counted only a few times. The chain combines TRBV10-2 with TRBJ2-7; 16 bases map to TRBD2. The V gene's germline CDR1 is WSHSY and CDR2 SAAADI. The V gene end was trimmed by 3 bases and the J gene end by 3 bases; junction bases not matched to a gene: 5. The CDR3 runs 17 residues. DNA for the CDR3: TGCGCCAGCAGTGATCCGGGACTAGCGGGGGGGAACTACGAGCAGTACTTC. It encodes CASSDPGLAGGNYEQYF.

The V call is TRBV4-1, the J call TRBJ2-7; possibly TRBD2 for D (5 bases). The CDR3 is 14 residues long. Germline V gene lookup returns CDR1 MGHRA and CDR2 YSYEKL. Trimming left V 2 bases short and J 2 bases short, with 10 bases between. This CDR3 reads CASSQTLGTYEQYF. DNA of the CDR3: TGCGCCAGCAGCCAAACCCTCGGGACCTACGAGCAGTACTTC.

This clonotype came up many times. CDR3 residues: CSAALTSGSFRETQYF. CDR3 DNA: TGCAGTGCTGCCCTAACTAGCGGGAGTTTTCGGGAGACCCAGTACTTC. This chain connects TRBV20-1 to TRBJ2-5; 11 bases agree with TRBD2. The junction had 13 bases not matched to a gene; V was cut back by 5 bases and J by 5 bases. Germline loops: CDR1 DFQATT, CDR2 SNEGSKA (reference sequence). This CDR3 has 16 residues.

This clonotype came up many times. The V call is TRBV5-1, the J call TRBJ2-2, with TRBD2 matching over 8 bases. The ends lost 4 bases at V and 1 base at J; junction bases unmatched: 6. Germline CDR1 SGHRS, CDR2 YFSETQ. The CDR3 is 16 amino acids. CDR3 in amino acids: CASSPQLAENTGELFF. The CDR3, as DNA: TGCGCCAGCAGCCCCCAACTAGCGGAGAACACCGGGGAGCTGTTTTTT. The variable domain in full, with the rest retrieved from reference TRBV5-1 and TRBJ2-2, is KAGVTQTPRYLIKTRGQQVTLSCSPISGHRSVSWYQQTPGQGLQFLFEYFSETQRNKGNFPGRFSGRQFSNSRSEMNVSTLELGDSALYLCASSPQLAENTGELFFGEGSRLTVL.

The chain joins TRBV12-3 or TRBV12-4 to TRBJ2-3, with 14 bases matching TRBD2. J lost 3 bases, V lost 6 bases, and 5 bases had no gene match. The CDR3 spans 16 residues. The CDR3 region is CASSETSGGATDTQYF. For the CDR3, the DNA is TGTGCCAGCAGCGAGACTAGCGGGGGGGCAACAGATACGCAGTATTTT.

This clonotype was found many times. This chain joins TRBV9 and TRBJ2-2, with 7 bases that match TRBD2. Germline V gives CDR1 SGDLS, CDR2 YYNGEE. The CDR3 loop spans 13 amino acids. The V gene end was trimmed by 5 bases and the J gene end by 4 bases; junction bases not matched to a gene: 2. The CDR3 loop reads CASRRESTGELFF. CDR3 in DNA: TGTGCCAGCAGGCGGGAGAGCACCGGGGAGCTGTTTTTT.

Only one count was recorded for this clonotype. V is TRBV20-1 and J is TRBJ1-2, with 7 bases matching TRBD1. Germline V lookup: CDR1 DFQATT, CDR2 SNEGSKA (reference sequence). CDR3 length: 16 amino acids. DNA of the CDR3: TGCTGCGCTGGGTTAGGGACAGCTGAGTATCAGCGTGGCTACACCTTC. This encodes CCAGLGTAEYQRGYTF.

This clonotype was seen more than once but under ten times. The V call is TRBV10-3, the J call TRBJ1-2, with TRBD1 matching over 10 bases. V shed 4 bases and J 7 bases; nucleotides not matched to a gene: 3. The CDR3 has 13 amino acids. The germline V gene encodes CDR1 ENHRY and CDR2 SYGVKD. In DNA, the CDR3 is TGTGCCATCAGTGGACAGGGGGCGTCTGGCTACACCTTC. It yields the protein CAISGQGASGYTF.

This clonotype has just a few counts. The chain recombines TRBV12-3 or TRBV12-4 with TRBJ2-7; 9 bases line up with TRBD1. V shed 7 bases, J shed 7 bases, and the junction held 8 bases outside the gene matches. The CDR3 is 13 residues long. The CDR3 protein is CASTEGQGGEQYF. The DNA for the CDR3 is TGTGCCAGCACCGAGGGACAGGGAGGGGAGCAGTACTTC.